There are many counts of the clone carrying this T cell receptor beta chain. Antigen specificity is unknown. This CDR3 has 16 amino acids. CDR1 and CDR2 (germline): SGHTA, FQGNSA. V shed 1 base and J 2 bases; nucleotides not matched to a gene: 5. Attached unique molecular identifiers marked individual cDNA molecules. TCRdb reprocessed the 5' RACE reads via MiXCR and lists one record per CDR3 protein. Among about 69,000 distinct CDR3 sequences listed, roughly a tenth were seen once. This entry belongs to a study of early T cells in non-severe SARS-CoV-2 infection. Study in general: Alpha and beta chains were unpaired, from unsorted whole-blood bulk RNA.

Study-level results: Private and CD4 specificities were missed by VDJdb matching, which favored anti-spike CD8 responses.

This receptor was identified in an adult who was a healthcare worker with PCR-confirmed SARS-CoV-2 infection or an uninfected control (not recorded which). The sample comprised whole blood. The chain combines TRBV7-2 with TRBJ2-1, with 7 bases aligning to TRBD2. CDR3 DNA sequence: TGTGCCAGCAGCTTAGTTGCGGGAGAAGCCTACAATGAGCAGTTCTTC. It encodes CASSLVAGEAYNEQFF.